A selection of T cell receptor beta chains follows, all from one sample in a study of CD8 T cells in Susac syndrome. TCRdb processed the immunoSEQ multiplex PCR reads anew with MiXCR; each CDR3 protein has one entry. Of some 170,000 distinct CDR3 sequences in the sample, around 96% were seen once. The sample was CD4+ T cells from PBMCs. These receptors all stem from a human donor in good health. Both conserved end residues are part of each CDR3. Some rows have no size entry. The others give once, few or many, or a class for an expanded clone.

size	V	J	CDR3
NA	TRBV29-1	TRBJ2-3	CSVPTGGSDTQYF
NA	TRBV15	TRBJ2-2	CATSRVQGGELFF
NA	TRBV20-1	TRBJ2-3	CSARDPPLVTQYF
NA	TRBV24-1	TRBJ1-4	CATLLEGPATNEKLFF
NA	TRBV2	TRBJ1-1	CASSDRWGTEAFF
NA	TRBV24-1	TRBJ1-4	CATSDSTDSSEKLFF
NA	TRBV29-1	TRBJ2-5	CSVEPGGRRETQYF
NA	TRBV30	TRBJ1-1	CARNNDKGTEAFF
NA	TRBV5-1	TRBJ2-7	CASSLSPAGPYEQYF
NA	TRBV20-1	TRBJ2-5	CSAWGRAETQYF
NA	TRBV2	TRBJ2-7	CASSRGDSFYEQYF
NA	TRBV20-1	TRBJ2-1	CSANPGTSHNEQFF
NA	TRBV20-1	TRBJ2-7	CSARGSGVVNEQYF
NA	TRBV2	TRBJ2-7	CASSTHGDSYEQYF
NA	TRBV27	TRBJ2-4	CASSSAMLAGGRNIQYF
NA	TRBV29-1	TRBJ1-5	CSVGGGGSNQPQHF
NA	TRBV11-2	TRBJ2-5	CASSPGLAGGQETQYF
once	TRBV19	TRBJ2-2	CASSIQSPGELFF
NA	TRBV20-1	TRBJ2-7	CSGGPSTSLRDEQYF
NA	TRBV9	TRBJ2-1	CASSVGTSGSFYNEQFF
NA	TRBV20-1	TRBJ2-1	CSAQSRDRVYNEQFF
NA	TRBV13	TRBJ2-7	CASSPPTRGEQYF
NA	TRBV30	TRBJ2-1	CAWSLPGRIAGDGEQFF
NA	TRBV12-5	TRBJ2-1	CASGLAAVGGLAGVHEQFF
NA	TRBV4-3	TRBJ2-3	CASSPTSRYTDTQYF
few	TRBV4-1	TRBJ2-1	CASSQFSGRLNEQFF
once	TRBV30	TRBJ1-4	CAWRGGAAPEKLFF